The 20 T cell receptor beta chains in this list originate from one sample, sequenced in a study of cytomegalovirus exposure and HLA in healthy donors. PCR involved 60 Vbeta and 13 Jbeta primers. The table came from immunoSEQ multiplex PCR; TCRdb's copy has only in-frame clones and leaves some out. The sample holds roughly 110,000 clones, 82% seen once. Sequenced material: PBMCs. The receptors originated from a woman between 18 and 29 years old in good health and CMV-seronegative.

The table lists this clone with a few counts. At the DNA level, this CDR3 is encoded by other sequences in the same sample as well. The rearrangement joins TRBV6-5 to TRBJ1-1; D possibly corresponds to TRBD1 (6 bases). The CDR3 runs 14 residues. Trimming shortened V by 2 bases and J by 1 base, and 8 bases separated the two germline ends. Germline values: CDR1 MNHEY, CDR2 SVGAGI. CDR3 nucleotides: TGTGCCAGCAGTTACGACAGGCGGAACACTGAAGCTTTCTTT. Its translation is CASSYDRRNTEAFF.

A few counts support this clone. The rearrangement uses TRBV6-1 and TRBJ1-4, with unresolved D. In germline, CDR1 is MNHNS, CDR2 SASEGT. The germline V and J ends were trimmed by 11 bases and 5 bases, with 12 bases remaining between them. This CDR3 spans 12 amino acids. The CDR3, as DNA: TGTGCCGCCGGGGAGGTCAATGAAAAACTGTTTTTT. This gives the protein CAAGEVNEKLFF.

This chain joins TRBV28 and TRBJ2-5; 7 nucleotides agree with TRBD1. CDR1 is MDHEN and CDR2 is SYDVKM in the germline V gene. The V and J ends lost 2 bases and 2 bases, in that order; junction bases with no gene match: 8. The length of the CDR3 is 16 residues. CDR3 bases: TGTGCCAGCAGTTTAATAGGCAGGGGGTGGCAAGAGACCCAGTACTTC. This codes for CASSLIGRGWQETQYF.

The chain combines TRBV19 with TRBJ1-2, with a possible D match to TRBD1 (6 bases). Germline loops: CDR1 LNHDA, CDR2 SQIVND (reference sequence). V dropped 7 bases and J dropped 5 bases, with 17 bases sitting between them. CDR3 size: 14 residues. The CDR3 reads CASNSPGVIYGYTF. For the CDR3, the DNA is TGTGCCAGTAATAGCCCAGGGGTTATTTATGGCTACACCTTC.

This clone showed up just a few times. The rearrangement joins TRBV29-1 to TRBJ1-2, with a tentative D call TRBD1 (5 bases). This CDR3 has 12 residues. Trimming stripped 3 bases from V and 4 bases from J, with 9 bases between. Germline loops: CDR1 SQVTM, CDR2 ANQGSEA. CDR3 bases: TGCAGCGTTGAGGCAGGGCCCTATGGCTACACCTTC. This encodes CSVEAGPYGYTF.

The rearrangement uses TRBV6-4 and TRBJ2-2; 9 bases map to TRBD1. CDR1 and CDR2 (germline): MRHNA, SNTAGT. J was trimmed by 6 bases and V by 2 bases; bases with no gene match: 1. The CDR3 totals 14 residues. The CDR3: CASSDGTGSGELFF. CDR3 bases: TGTGCCAGCAGTGACGGGACAGGGTCCGGGGAGCTGTTTTTT.

This chain joins TRBV6-6 and TRBJ2-7; 7 bases are shared with TRBD2. The germline V gene encodes CDR1 MNHNY and CDR2 SVGAGI (reference sequence). V shed 2 bases, J shed 5 bases, and the junction held 9 bases outside the gene matches. This CDR3 has 15 amino acids. The CDR3 DNA is TGTGCCAGCAGTTACCGGGGACTCCGGGGGGACGAGCAGTACGTC. Translation gives CASSYRGLRGDEQYV.

This clone was seen once. The J gene is TRBJ2-2, the V gene TRBV5-6; 8 bases line up with TRBD1. Trimming at V came to 4 bases and at J to 0 bases, leaving 2 bases not matched to a gene. The CDR3 has 15 residues. CDR1 and CDR2 from the germline V gene are SGHDT and YYEEEE. Here the CDR3 reads CASSRTGPNTGELFF. In DNA form, the CDR3 reads TGTGCCAGCAGCCGGACAGGGCCGAACACCGGGGAGCTGTTTTTT.

This chain uses TRBV13 with TRBJ1-2; a possible D gene is TRBD1 (5 bases). Germline CDR1 is PRHDT and CDR2 is FYEKMQ (reference sequence). V was cut by 5 bases and J by 1 base, with 11 bases left in between. This CDR3 region has 14 residues. The DNA for the CDR3 is TGTGCCAGCAGCCCCGGGGGGGTTAACTATGGCTACACCTTC. This sequence encodes CASSPGGVNYGYTF.

This rearrangement joins TRBV4-2 to TRBJ2-3, with D possibly matching TRBD2 (6 bases). Germline V gives CDR1 LGHNA, CDR2 YNFKEQ. The CDR3 is 14 residues long. V lost 4 bases and J 6 bases, leaving 14 bases between the germline ends. The CDR3 region has the DNA TGTGCCAGCAGCCTCAGACTAGAAACGGATACGCAGTATTTT. Amino acid sequence: CASSLRLETDTQYF.

This sequence joins TRBV5-1 and TRBJ1-2; a possible D gene is TRBD1 (6 bases). Between the trimmed V and J ends, which lost 0 bases and 2 bases, there was a span of 11 bases. The germline V gene has CDR1 SGHRS and CDR2 YFSETQ. This CDR3 spans 15 amino acids. The DNA of the CDR3 is TGCGCCAGCAGCTTGGAAGGGGGTAGGAACTATGGCTACACCTTC. As protein: CASSLEGGRNYGYTF.

The rearrangement links TRBV7-2 to TRBJ1-4; D may be TRBD1 (5 bases). CDR3 length equals 16 residues. Germline values: CDR1 SGHTA, CDR2 FQGNSA. The V end was cut by 1 base, the J end by 1 base, with 10 bases between. In DNA, the CDR3 is TGTGCCAGCAGCTTAGTTCTCGACAGAACTAATGAAAAACTGTTTTTT. It translates to CASSLVLDRTNEKLFF.

The chain employs TRBV29-1 and TRBJ1-2; a possible D gene is TRBD1 (6 bases). With 7 bases removed from V and 3 bases from J, the gap between germline ends came to 18 bases. The CDR3 extends over 14 amino acids. Germline V gene sequence: CDR1 SQVTM, CDR2 ANQGSEA. CDR3 region: CSAIPTGYDYGYTF. In DNA, the CDR3 is TGCAGCGCCATACCCACAGGGTATGACTATGGCTACACCTTC.

This clone was observed once. The V gene is TRBV28, the J gene TRBJ1-6; perhaps TRBD1 as D (5 bases). Trimming removed 3 bases at V and 7 bases at J, with 10 bases between. CDR1 and CDR2 (germline): MDHEN, SYDVKM. The CDR3 is 14 amino acids. CDR3: CASSFWGVNSPLHF. The CDR3 DNA is TGTGCCAGCAGTTTTTGGGGGGTAAATTCACCCCTCCACTTT.

The chain carries TRBV28 and TRBJ2-2, with TRBD1 identical over 7 bases. The CDR3 covers 16 residues. CDR1 and CDR2 (germline): MDHEN, SYDVKM. The junction had 11 bases not matched to a gene; V was cut back by 5 bases and J by 5 bases. CDR3 sequence reads: CASSHPGQSRTGELFF. The CDR3 nucleotides read TGTGCCAGCAGTCACCCGGGACAGTCTAGAACCGGGGAGCTGTTTTTT.

The chain employs TRBV6-1 and TRBJ2-7; 7 nucleotides line up with TRBD1. With V trimmed by 7 bases and J by 2 bases, 5 bases remained unmatched. The CDR3 contains 13 residues. Germline V CDR1 and CDR2: MNHNS, SASEGT. CDR3 residues: CASTRDSTYEQYF. The CDR3 DNA sequence: TGTGCCAGCACAAGGGACAGTACCTACGAGCAGTACTTC.

The rearrangement links TRBV5-1 to TRBJ2-1, with D perhaps TRBD2 (6 bases). There are 13 residues in the CDR3. The V gene lost 5 bases and the J gene lost 8 bases, with 14 bases spanning the gap. Germline loops: CDR1 SGHRS, CDR2 YFSETQ. The CDR3 sequence: CASRYGGPDEQFF. The CDR3 nucleotides read TGCGCCAGCAGGTATGGAGGGCCGGATGAGCAGTTCTTC.

This clone was picked up one time. The chain couples TRBV6-1 to TRBJ1-5, with TRBD1 matching over 7 bases. This CDR3 spans 15 amino acids. The germline gives CDR1 MNHNS, CDR2 SASEGT. Trimming removed 8 bases from V and 2 bases from J; junction bases left unmatched: 9. CDR3 coding DNA: TGTGCCAGCCAGGACAGGCCACTGGGCAATCAGCCCCAGCATTTT. It is translated as CASQDRPLGNQPQHF.

This rearrangement joins TRBV27 to TRBJ2-7; no firm D call. Germline V gene sequence: CDR1 MNHEY, CDR2 SMNVEV (reference sequence). V lost 6 bases and J 0 bases, leaving 6 bases between the germline ends. The CDR3 runs to 12 residues. The CDR3 nucleotides read TGTGCCAGCAGCCCCGGCTCCTACGAGCAGTACTTC. Its translation is CASSPGSYEQYF.

The chain links TRBV28 to TRBJ2-5, with a tentative D call TRBD2 (6 bases). The end of the DNA is better explained by TRBJ2-7, so the J call may be wrong. Germline V gene sequence: CDR1 MDHEN, CDR2 SYDVKM. The CDR3 extends over 13 amino acids. The CDR3 protein is CASSFPGTAEQYF. CDR3 nucleotide sequence: TGTGCCAGCAGTTTTCCCGGGACTGCCGAGCAGTACTTC.